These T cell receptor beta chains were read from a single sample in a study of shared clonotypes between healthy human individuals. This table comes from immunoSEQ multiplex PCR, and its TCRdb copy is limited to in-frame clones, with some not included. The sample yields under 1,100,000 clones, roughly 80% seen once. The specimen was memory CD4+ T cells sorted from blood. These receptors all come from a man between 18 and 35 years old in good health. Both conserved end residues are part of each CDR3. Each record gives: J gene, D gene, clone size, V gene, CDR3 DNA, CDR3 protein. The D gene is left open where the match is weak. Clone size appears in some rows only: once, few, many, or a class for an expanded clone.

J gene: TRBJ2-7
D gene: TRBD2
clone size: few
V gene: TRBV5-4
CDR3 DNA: TGTGCCAGCGCTAGCGGGAGGCAATACGAGCAGTACTTC
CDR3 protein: CASASGRQYEQYF

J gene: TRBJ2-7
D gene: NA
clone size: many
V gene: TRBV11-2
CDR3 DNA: TGTGCCAGCAGCTCACTCCATTCCTACGAGCAGTACTTC
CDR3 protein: CASSSLHSYEQYF

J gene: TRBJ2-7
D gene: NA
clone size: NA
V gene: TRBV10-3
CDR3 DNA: TGTGCCATCAGTGAACGTATAGACGAGCAGTACTTC
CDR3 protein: CAISERIDEQYF

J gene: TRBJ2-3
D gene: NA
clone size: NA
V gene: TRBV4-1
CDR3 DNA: TGCGCCAGCAGCCAAGATCCTCGTTCTCCCACAGATACGCAGTATTTT
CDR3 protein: CASSQDPRSPTDTQYF

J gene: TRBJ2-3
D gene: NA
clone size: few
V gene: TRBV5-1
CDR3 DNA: TGCGCCAGCAGCTTGGCCGGGACTCGGGATACGCAGTATTTT
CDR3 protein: CASSLAGTRDTQYF

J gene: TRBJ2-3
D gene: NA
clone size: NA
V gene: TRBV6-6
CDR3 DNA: TGTGCCAGCAGTTACTTCGGGGCATCCAGCACAGATACGCAGTATTTT
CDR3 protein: CASSYFGASSTDTQYF

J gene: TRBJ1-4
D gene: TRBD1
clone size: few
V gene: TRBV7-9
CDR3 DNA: TGTGCCAGCAGCTTGCGCGACAGGGGACAAACTAATGAAAAACTGTTTTTT
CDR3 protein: CASSLRDRGQTNEKLFF

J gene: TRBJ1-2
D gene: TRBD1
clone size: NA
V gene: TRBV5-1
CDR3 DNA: TGCGCCAGCAGCCTCCAGGGGGGAGGTGGCTATGGCTACACCTTC
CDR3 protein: CASSLQGGGGYGYTF

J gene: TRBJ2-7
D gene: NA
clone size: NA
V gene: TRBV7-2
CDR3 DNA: TGTGCCAGCAGCCCCGGCCGGCCCTTGTACTTC
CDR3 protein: CASSPGRPLYF

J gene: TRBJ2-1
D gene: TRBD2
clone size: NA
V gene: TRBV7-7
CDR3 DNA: TGTGCTAGCGATAACGCGGGAGGCCCTAGGAATGAGCAGTTCTTC
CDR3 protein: CASDNAGGPRNEQFF

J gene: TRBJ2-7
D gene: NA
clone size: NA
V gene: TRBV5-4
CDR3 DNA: TGTGCCAGCAGCTTCCACGGCGCCTCCTACGAGCAGTACTTC
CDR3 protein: CASSFHGASYEQYF

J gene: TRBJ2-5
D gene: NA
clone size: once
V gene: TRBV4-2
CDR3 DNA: TGTGCCAGCAGCCAAGATTTAGGCCCGGGGGAGACCCAGTACTTC
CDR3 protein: CASSQDLGPGETQYF

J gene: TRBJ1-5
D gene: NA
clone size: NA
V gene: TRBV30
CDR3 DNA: TGTGCCTGGAGTGTACAGCGGGAACAGCCCCAGCATTTT
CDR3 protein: CAWSVQREQPQHF

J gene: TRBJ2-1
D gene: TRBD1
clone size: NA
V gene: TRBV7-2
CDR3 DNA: TGTGCCAGCAGCGCCCGGGACAGGGACCTCAATGAGCAGTTCTTC
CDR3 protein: CASSARDRDLNEQFF

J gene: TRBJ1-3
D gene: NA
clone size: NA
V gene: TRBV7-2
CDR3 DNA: TGTGCCAGCAGCTTAGTGGGGGACCCCTCTGGAAACACCATATATTTT
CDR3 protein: CASSLVGDPSGNTIYF

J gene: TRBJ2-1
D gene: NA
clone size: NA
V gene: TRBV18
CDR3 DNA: TGTGCCAGCTCACCGGCTCGGGTGCAGTTCTTC
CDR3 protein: CASSPARVQFF

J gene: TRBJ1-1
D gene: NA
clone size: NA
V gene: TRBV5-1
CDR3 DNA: TGCGCCAGCAGCCTACTAGACAAGTCCAATGAAGCTTTCTTT
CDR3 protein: CASSLLDKSNEAFF

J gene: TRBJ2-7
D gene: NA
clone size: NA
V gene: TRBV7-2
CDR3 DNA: TGTGCCAGCAGCCTCCAGGGGGCGGGACTATCCTACGAGCAGTACTTC
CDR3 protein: CASSLQGAGLSYEQYF

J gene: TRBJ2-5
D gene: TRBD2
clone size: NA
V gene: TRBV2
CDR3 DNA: TGTGCCAGCAGGCTAGCGGGGGGTCGACAAGAGACCCAGTACTTC
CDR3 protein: CASRLAGGRQETQYF

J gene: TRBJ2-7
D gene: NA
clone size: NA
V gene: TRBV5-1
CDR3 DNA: TGCGCCAGCAGCGAATACGGGTATTCCTACGAGCAGTACTTC
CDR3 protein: CASSEYGYSYEQYF

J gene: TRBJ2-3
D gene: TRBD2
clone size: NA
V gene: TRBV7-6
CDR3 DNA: TGTGCCAGCAGCTTAAGGCCCCTAGCGGGGGGCACAGATACGCAGTATTTT
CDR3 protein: CASSLRPLAGGTDTQYF

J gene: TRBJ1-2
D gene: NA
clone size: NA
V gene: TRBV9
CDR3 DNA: TGTGCCAGCAGCCCTGGCTGGGTAGGAATCACCTTC
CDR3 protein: CASSPGWVGITF

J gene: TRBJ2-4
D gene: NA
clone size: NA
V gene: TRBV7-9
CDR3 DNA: TGTGCCAGCAGCCAAGCCCGGGGCCTACGTAACATTCAGTACTTC
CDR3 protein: CASSQARGLRNIQYF

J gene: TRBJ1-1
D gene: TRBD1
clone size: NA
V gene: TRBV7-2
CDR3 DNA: TGTGCCAGCAGCTCAGGACAGGGGAGCACTGAAGCTTTCTTT
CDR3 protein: CASSSGQGSTEAFF

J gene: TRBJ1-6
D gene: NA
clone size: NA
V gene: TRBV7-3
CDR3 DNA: TGTGCCAGCAGCTTAAGTGGCGGGGGGAATTCACCCCTCCACTTT
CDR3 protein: CASSLSGGGNSPLHF

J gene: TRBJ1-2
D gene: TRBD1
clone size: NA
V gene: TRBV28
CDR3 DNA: TGTGCCAGCAGCCCGGGACAGGCCCAAGGCTACACCTTC
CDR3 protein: CASSPGQAQGYTF

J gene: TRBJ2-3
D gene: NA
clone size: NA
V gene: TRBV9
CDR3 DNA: TGTGCCAGCAGCCCGCGCCCTAGTTCCGGGACAGATACGCAGTATTTT
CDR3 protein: CASSPRPSSGTDTQYF

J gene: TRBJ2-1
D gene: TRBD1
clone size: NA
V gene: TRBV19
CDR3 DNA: TGTGCCAGTAGTATTGGAGAGTATAGGGGGCGTCAGGATGAGCAGTTCTTC
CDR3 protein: CASSIGEYRGRQDEQFF

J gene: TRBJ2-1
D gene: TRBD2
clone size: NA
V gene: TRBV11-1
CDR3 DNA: TGTGCCAGCAGCTTAGAGCGGGGACAGTTCTTC
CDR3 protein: CASSLERGQFF

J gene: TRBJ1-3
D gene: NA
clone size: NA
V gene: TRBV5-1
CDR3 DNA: TGCGCCAGCAGCTTGGAGGGAACAGGAAACACCATATATTTT
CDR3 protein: CASSLEGTGNTIYF

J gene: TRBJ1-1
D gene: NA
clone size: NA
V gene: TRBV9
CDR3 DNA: TGTGCCAGCAGCGGAGGGTCAGGGGCGCTTGCCCTTGAAGCTTTCTTT
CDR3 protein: CASSGGSGALALEAFF

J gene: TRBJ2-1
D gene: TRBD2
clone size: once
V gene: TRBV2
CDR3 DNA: TGTGCCAGCAGTGACTCGACTAGCGGGAATAATGAGCAGTTCTTC
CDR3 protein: CASSDSTSGNNEQFF

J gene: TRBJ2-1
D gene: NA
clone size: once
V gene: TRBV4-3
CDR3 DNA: TGCGCCAGCAGCCAGTATCGGGGAGGCTCCTACAATGAGCAGTTCTTC
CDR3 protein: CASSQYRGGSYNEQFF

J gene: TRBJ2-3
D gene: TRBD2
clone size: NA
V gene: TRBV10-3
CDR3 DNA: TGTGCCATCAGTGACATTGGACTAGCGGGGTCCACAGATACGCAGTATTTT
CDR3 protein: CAISDIGLAGSTDTQYF

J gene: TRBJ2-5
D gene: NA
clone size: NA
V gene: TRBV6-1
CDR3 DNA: TGTGCCAGCAGTGAAGCCCGTGTCAGTGGGGCTGGAATTTTCACCCAGTACTTC
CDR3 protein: CASSEARVSGAGIFTQYF

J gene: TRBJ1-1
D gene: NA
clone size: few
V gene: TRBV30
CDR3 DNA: TGTGCCTGGAGTCGAGGCTGGGACCGCTCGGGCACTGAAGCTTTCTTT
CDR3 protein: CAWSRGWDRSGTEAFF

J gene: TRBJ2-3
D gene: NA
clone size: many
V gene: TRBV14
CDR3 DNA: TGTGCCAGCAGCCCAAAGGTGGGGAGTATTACAGATACGCAGTATTTT
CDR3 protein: CASSPKVGSITDTQYF

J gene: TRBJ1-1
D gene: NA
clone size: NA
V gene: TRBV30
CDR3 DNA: TGTGCCTGGAGGACCCTATCACAGGGTGGGAACACTGAAGCTTTCTTT
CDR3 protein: CAWRTLSQGGNTEAFF

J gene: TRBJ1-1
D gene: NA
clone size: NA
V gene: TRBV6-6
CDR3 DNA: TGTGCCAGCAGCCCAGGACAGAAGACTGAAGCTTTCTTT
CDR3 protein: CASSPGQKTEAFF

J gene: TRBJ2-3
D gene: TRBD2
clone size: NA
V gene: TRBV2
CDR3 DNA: TGTGCCAGCAGTTCGGGACTAGCGGGCACAGATACGCAGTATTTT
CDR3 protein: CASSSGLAGTDTQYF

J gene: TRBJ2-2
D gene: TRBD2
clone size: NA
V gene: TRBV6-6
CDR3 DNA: TGTGCCAGCAAGACTAGCGCTGGCGGGGAGCTGTTTTTT
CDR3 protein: CASKTSAGGELFF

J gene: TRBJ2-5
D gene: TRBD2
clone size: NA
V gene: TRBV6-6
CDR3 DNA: TGTGCCAGCAGTTACACTAGACTAGCGGGGGCAGAGACCCAGTACTTC
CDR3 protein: CASSYTRLAGAETQYF

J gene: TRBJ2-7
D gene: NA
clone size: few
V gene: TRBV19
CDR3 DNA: TGTGCCAGTAGTATAGTAGGCGGAGCCTACGAGCAGTACTTC
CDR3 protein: CASSIVGGAYEQYF

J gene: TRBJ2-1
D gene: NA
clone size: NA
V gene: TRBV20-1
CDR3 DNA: TGCAGTGCTACTGGAAATGAGCAGTTCTTC
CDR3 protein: CSATGNEQFF

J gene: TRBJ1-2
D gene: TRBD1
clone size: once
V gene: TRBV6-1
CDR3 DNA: TGTGCCAGCAGTCTAGACAGGGGAGATCTTGGCTACACCTTC
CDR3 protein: CASSLDRGDLGYTF

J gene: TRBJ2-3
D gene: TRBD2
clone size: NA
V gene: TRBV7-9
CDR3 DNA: TGTGCCAGCAGCTTAAAAAGCGGGGCGGCAGATACGCAGTATTTT
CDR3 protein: CASSLKSGAADTQYF

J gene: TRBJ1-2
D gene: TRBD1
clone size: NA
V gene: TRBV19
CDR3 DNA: TGTGCCAGTAGTATGGACAGGGCGGTCGGGTATGGCTACACCTTC
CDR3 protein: CASSMDRAVGYGYTF

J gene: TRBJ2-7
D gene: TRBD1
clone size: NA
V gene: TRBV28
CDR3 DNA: TGTGCCAGCGGACAGGCTGGACAACCGGGGGAGCAGTACTTC
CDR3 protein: CASGQAGQPGEQYF

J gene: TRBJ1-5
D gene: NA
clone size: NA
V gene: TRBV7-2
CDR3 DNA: TGTGCCAGCAGCCACCGACAAGGGGATCAGCCCCAGCATTTT
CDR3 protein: CASSHRQGDQPQHF